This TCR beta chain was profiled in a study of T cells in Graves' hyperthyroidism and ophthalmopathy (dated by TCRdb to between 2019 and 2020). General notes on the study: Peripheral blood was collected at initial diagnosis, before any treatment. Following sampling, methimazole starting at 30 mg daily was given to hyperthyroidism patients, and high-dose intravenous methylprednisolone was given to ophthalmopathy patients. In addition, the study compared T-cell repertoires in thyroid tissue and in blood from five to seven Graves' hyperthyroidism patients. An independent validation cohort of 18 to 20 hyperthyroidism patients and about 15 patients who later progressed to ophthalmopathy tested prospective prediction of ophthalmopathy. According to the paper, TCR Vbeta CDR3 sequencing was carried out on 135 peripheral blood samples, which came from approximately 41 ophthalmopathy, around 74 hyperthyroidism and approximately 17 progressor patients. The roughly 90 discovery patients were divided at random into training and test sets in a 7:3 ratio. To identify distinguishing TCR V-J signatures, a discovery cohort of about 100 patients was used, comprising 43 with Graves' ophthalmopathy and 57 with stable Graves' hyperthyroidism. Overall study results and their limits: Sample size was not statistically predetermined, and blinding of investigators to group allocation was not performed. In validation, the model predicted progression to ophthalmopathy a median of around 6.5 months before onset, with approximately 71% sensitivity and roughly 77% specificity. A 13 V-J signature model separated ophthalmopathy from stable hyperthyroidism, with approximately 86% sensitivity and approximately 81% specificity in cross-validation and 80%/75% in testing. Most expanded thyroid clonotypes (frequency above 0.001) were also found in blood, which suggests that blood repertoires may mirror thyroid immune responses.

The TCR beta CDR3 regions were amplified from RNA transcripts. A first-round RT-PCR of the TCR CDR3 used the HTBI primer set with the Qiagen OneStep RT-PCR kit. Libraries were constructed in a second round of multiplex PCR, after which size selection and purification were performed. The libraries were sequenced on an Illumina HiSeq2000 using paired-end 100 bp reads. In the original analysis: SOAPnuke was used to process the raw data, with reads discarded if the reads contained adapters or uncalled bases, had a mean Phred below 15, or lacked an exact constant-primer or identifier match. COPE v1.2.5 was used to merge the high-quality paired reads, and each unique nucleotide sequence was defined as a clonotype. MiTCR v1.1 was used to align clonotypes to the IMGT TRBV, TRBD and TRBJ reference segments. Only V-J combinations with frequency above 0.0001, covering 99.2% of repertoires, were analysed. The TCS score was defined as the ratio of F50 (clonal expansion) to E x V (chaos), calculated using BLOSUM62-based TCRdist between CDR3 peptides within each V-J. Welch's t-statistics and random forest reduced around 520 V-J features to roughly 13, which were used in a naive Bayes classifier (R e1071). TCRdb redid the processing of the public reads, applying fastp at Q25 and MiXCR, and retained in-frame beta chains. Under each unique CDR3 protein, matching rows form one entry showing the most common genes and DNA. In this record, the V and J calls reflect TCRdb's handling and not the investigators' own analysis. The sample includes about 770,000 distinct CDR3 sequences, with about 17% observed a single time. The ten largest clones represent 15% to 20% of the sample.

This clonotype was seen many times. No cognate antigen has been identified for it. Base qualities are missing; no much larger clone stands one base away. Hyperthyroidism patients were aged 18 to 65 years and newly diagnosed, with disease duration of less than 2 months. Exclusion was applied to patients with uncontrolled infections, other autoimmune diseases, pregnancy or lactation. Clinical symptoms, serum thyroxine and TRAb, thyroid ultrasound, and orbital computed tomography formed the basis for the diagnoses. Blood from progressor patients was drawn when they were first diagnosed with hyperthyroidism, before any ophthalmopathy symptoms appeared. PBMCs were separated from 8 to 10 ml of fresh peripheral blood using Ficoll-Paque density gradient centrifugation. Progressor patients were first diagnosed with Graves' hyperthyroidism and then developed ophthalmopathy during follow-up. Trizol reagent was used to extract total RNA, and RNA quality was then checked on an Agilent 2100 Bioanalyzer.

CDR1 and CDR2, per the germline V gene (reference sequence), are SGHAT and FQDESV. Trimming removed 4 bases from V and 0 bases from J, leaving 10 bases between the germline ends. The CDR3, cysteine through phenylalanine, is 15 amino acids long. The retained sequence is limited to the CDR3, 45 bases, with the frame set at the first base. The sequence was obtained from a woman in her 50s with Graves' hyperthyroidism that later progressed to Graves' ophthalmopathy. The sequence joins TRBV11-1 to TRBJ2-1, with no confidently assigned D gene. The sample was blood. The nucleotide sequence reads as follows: TGTGCCAGCAGCTCCCAAGTTGACTCCTACAATGAGCAGTTCTTC. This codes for CASSSQVDSYNEQFF.